This TCR beta chain was captured by sequencing in a study of CD8 T cells in ankylosing spondylitis. Study results and caveats: CD8+ disease-linked clones were present at relatively low frequencies in blood. Significantly higher representation of disease-linked clones was reported for matched ankylosing spondylitis synovial fluid.

Trimming removed 7 bases from V and 5 bases from J, with 3 bases in between. The CDR3 covers 10 residues. Germline V lookup: CDR1 MNHEY, CDR2 SVGEGT. This clonotype turned up a few times. Its antigen remains unknown. TCRdb used MiXCR to reprocess the 5' RACE reads, holding one entry per CDR3 protein. The sample consists of 300,000 to 350,000 distinct CDR3 sequences, less than 25% of them appearing once. The chain employs TRBV6-2 or TRBV6-3 and TRBJ1-5; D is unresolved. Specimen: blood, either unsorted or a sorted T cell fraction (not recorded which). The sequence came from a female donor with ankylosing spondylitis or in good health (not recorded which). CDR3 region: CASNYQPQHF. CDR3 nucleotides: TGTGCCAGCAACTATCAGCCCCAGCATTTT.